The 6 T cell receptor beta chains below come from one sample, sequenced in a study of T cell clones after liver transplantation. Repertoires were generated with immunoSEQ multiplex PCR, while TCRdb's copy carries only in-frame clones and drops some. The repertoire holds about 72,000 clones, roughly nine tenths seen once, with 2% to 3% in the top ten. The sequencing here drew on CD4+ T cells from blood, taken before liver transplant. The receptors shown here come from a human donor who received a liver transplant.

This sequence joins TRBV7-2 and TRBJ2-7; no firm D call. The CDR3 runs to 14 residues. Germline V gene sequence: CDR1 SGHTA, CDR2 FQGNSA. Trimming shortened V by 0 bases and J by 2 bases, and 8 bases separated the two germline ends. The DNA of the CDR3 is TGTGCCAGCAGCTTAGCGGGTAAGGCCTACGAGCAGTACTTC. Translation: CASSLAGKAYEQYF.

This sequence joins TRBV11-2 and TRBJ2-7; D possibly corresponds to TRBD2 (7 bases). CDR3 length equals 15 residues. The V gene lost 6 bases and the J gene lost 3 bases, with 18 bases spanning the gap. Germline values: CDR1 SGHAT, CDR2 FQNNGV. The CDR3 nucleotides are TGTGCCAGCAGTGAACAGGGAGGGTTGGGCTACGAGCAGTACTTC. This sequence encodes CASSEQGGLGYEQYF.

The V call is TRBV27, the J call TRBJ1-5; 10 bases agree with TRBD1. The germline gives CDR1 MNHEY, CDR2 SMNVEV (reference sequence). V trimming: 2 bases; J trimming: 4 bases; junction bases outside the gene matches: 2. CDR3 length: 15 residues. The CDR3 DNA follows: TGTGCCAGCAGTTTACAGGGACAGGGGAATCAGCCCCAGCATTTT. It yields the protein CASSLQGQGNQPQHF.

This chain uses TRBV7-2 with TRBJ2-3; the match to TRBD2 covers 10 bases. V dropped 1 base and J dropped 4; count of bases not matched to a gene: 11. Per germline, CDR1 SGHTA and CDR2 FQGNSA. The length of the CDR3 is 18 residues. CDR3 loop: CASSLEVASGSRADTQYF. In nucleotides, the CDR3 is TGTGCCAGCAGCTTAGAGGTGGCTAGCGGGAGTCGGGCAGATACGCAGTATTTT.

Worth noting for this clone: At one end the junction does not follow the germline gene, possibly because of a read error. The rearrangement links TRBV6-5 to TRBJ1-5; a possible D gene is TRBD1 (5 bases). Germline loops: CDR1 MNHEY, CDR2 SVGAGI. This CDR3 is 16 amino acids long. In nucleotides, the CDR3 is TGTGCCAGCACTTACCTGGGGGGATATAGCAATCAGCCCCAGCATTTT. The encoded protein is CASTYLGGYSNQPQHF.

This chain joins TRBV19 and TRBJ2-7; TRBD2 matches at 10 bases. The CDR3 totals 13 residues. The J segment lost 3 bases and the V segment lost 5 bases, leaving 1 base of the junction unmatched. Germline V gives CDR1 LNHDA, CDR2 SQIVND (reference sequence). The CDR3 spells CASSLAGDYEQYF. CDR3 coding DNA: TGTGCCAGTAGTCTAGCGGGAGACTACGAGCAGTACTTC.